Listed below are T cell receptor beta chains from one sample, sequenced in a study of regulatory T cells in long-lasting Graves disease. TCRdb passed the multiplex PCR reads through MiXCR, listing each CDR3 protein once. The table has about 370,000 distinct CDR3 sequences, 15% to 19% seen once. This specimen consisted of peripheral blood mononuclear cells (PBMCs), obtained at new diagnosis, from a patient treated with antithyroid drugs. These receptors all come from a female donor with Graves disease. The CDR3 runs from the conserved cysteine through the conserved F or W. Each record gives: J gene, D gene, clone size, V gene, CDR3 DNA, CDR3 protein. A D gene is named only where the DNA matches it firmly. For some rows the clone size is stated as once, few or many, or as a class when expanded; others skip it.

j_gene: TRBJ2-1; d_gene: -; abundance: many; v_gene: TRBV12-5; CDR3nt: TGTGCTAGTGAACTCTCCATTTCCTACAATGAGCAGTTCTTC; CDR3aa: CASELSISYNEQFF
j_gene: TRBJ1-2; d_gene: -; abundance: many; v_gene: TRBV5-5; CDR3nt: TGTGCCAGCAGCGAAGACTTTAGGGCAGGGTCTAACTATGGCTACACCTTC; CDR3aa: CASSEDFRAGSNYGYTF
j_gene: TRBJ2-1; d_gene: -; abundance: few; v_gene: TRBV7-6; CDR3nt: TGTGCCAGCAGCTTGCTGGATACCGATGAGCAGTTCTTC; CDR3aa: CASSLLDTDEQFF
j_gene: TRBJ2-1; d_gene: -; abundance: many; v_gene: TRBV11-2; CDR3nt: TGTGCCAGCAGCTTAGCGGGACTCATAGTTGGAATCGATGAGCAGTTCTTC; CDR3aa: CASSLAGLIVGIDEQFF
j_gene: TRBJ1-2; d_gene: -; abundance: -; v_gene: TRBV7-9; CDR3nt: TGTGCCAGCAGCCCGCCTAGAGGCCGAGGGGACGGCTACACCTTC; CDR3aa: CASSPPRGRGDGYTF
j_gene: TRBJ1-5; d_gene: -; abundance: many; v_gene: TRBV4-2; CDR3nt: TGTGCCAGCAGCCAAGAGAGGGGGAGGCAGCCCCAGCATTTT; CDR3aa: CASSQERGRQPQHF
j_gene: TRBJ2-5; d_gene: TRBD1; abundance: many; v_gene: TRBV27; CDR3nt: TGTGCCAGCAGTTTTAATTCCCGGGACAGGGGGCGGAAGACCCAGTACTTC; CDR3aa: CASSFNSRDRGRKTQYF
j_gene: TRBJ2-1; d_gene: TRBD2; abundance: many; v_gene: TRBV9; CDR3nt: TGTGCCAGCAGCGTAGCTAGCGGGGGGGCCAATGAGCAGTTCTTC; CDR3aa: CASSVASGGANEQFF
j_gene: TRBJ2-3; d_gene: TRBD2; abundance: -; v_gene: TRBV6-1; CDR3nt: TGTGCCAGCAGTACTAGCGGGGGGTTACATACGCAGTATTTT; CDR3aa: CASSTSGGLHTQYF
j_gene: TRBJ1-1; d_gene: TRBD1; abundance: many; v_gene: TRBV19; CDR3nt: TGTGCCAGTCCTCCGGGACAGGGCTTGAACACTGAAGCTTTCTTT; CDR3aa: CASPPGQGLNTEAFF